This T cell receptor (beta chain) was profiled in a study of OX40 agonist ivuxolimab in advanced cancers. Overall study context: Enrollees could have had prior anti-PD-1, anti-PD-L1 or anti-CTLA-4 therapy, which 30% to 50% had received.

The junction had 9 bases not matched to a gene; V was cut back by 4 bases and J by 3 bases. Germline V gives CDR1 SNHLY, CDR2 FYNNEI. This CDR3 is built from 17 residues. The method was immunoSEQ multiplex PCR; TCRdb's version includes in-frame clones alone and lacks a portion of them. Of about 110,000 clones in the sample, about 92% were seen once. Autoimmune disease history or systemic immunosuppression barred patients. The starting material was CD4+ or CD8+ T cells sorted from blood, obtained in a trial of the OX40 agonist ivuxolimab. The TCR was taken from an adult with an advanced solid tumor such as melanoma, head and neck, liver or kidney cancer. J is TRBJ2-3 and V is TRBV2, with 11 bases matching TRBD1. CDR3: CASSAVGQGALTDTQYF. CDR3 DNA: TGTGCCAGCAGTGCTGTAGGACAGGGGGCTTTGACAGATACGCAGTATTTT.